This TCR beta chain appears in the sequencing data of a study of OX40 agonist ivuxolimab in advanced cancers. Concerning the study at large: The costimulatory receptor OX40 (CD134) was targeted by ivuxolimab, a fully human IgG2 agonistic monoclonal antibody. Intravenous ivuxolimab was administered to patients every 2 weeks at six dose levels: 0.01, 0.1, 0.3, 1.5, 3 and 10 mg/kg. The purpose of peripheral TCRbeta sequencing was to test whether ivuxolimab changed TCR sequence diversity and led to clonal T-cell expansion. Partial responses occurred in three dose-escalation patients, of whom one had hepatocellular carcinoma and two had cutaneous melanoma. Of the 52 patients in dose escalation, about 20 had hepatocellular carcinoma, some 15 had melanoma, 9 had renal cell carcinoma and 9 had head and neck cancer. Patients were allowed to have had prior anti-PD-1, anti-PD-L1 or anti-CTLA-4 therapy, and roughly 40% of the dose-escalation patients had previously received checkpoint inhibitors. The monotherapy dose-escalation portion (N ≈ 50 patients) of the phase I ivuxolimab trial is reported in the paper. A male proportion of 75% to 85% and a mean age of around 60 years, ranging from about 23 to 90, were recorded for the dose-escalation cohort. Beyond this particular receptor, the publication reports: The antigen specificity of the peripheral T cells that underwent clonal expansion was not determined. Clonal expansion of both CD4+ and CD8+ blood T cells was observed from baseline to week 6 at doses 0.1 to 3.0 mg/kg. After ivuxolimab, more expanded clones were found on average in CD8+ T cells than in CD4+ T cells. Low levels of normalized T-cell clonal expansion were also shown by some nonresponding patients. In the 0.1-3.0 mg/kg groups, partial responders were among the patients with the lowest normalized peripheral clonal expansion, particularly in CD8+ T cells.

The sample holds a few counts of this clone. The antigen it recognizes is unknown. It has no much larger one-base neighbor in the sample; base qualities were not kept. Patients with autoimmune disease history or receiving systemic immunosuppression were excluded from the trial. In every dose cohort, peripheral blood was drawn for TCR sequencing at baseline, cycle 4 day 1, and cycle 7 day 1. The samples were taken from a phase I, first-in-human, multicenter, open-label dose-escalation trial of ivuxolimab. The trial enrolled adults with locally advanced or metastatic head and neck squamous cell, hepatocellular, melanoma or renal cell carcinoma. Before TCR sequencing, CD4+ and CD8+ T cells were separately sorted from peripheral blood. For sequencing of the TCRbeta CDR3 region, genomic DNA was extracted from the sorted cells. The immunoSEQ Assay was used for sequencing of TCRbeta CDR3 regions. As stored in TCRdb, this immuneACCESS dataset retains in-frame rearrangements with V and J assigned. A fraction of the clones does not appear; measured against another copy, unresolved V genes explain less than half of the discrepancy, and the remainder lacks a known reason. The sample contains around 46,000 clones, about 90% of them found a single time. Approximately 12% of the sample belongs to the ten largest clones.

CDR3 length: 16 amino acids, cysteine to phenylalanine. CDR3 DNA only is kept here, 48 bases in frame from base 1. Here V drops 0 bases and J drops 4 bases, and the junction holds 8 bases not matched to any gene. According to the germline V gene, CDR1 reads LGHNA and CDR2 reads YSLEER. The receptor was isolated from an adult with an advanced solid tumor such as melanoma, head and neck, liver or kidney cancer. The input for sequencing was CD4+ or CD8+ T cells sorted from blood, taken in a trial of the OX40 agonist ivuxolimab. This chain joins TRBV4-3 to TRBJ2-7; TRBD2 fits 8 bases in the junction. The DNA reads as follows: TGCGCCAGCAGCCAAGAATCGAGCGGGAGTCGGTACGAGCAGTACTTC. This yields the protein CASSQESSGSRYEQYF.